This entry lists 23 T cell receptor beta chains sequenced from one sample in a study of T cell repertoires in cytomegalovirus infection. TCRdb passed the reads through MiXCR, listing each CDR3 protein once. The sample has some 180,000 distinct CDR3 sequences, roughly a sixth seen once; the top ten hold around 25%. Sequencing input: CD8+ T cells from PBMCs. These receptors came from a human donor in good health (CMV status not recorded). Some clones in this sample may be carry-over from other donors' samples.

The gene calls are TRBV28 and TRBJ2-3; the D gene is possibly TRBD1 (6 bases). Trimming shortened V by 4 bases and J by 4 bases, and 18 bases separated the two germline ends. This CDR3 is built from 16 residues. Germline lookup yields CDR1 MDHEN and CDR2 SYDVKM. Here the CDR3 DNA reads TGTGCCAGCAGTTCCTGGGGGCAGGGGATTTCAGATACGCAGTATTTT. Protein sequence: CASSSWGQGISDTQYF.

This rearrangement joins TRBV20-1 to TRBJ1-2, with no clear D. In germline, CDR1 is DFQATT, CDR2 SNEGSKA (reference sequence). This CDR3 is 13 amino acids long. Trimming left V 0 bases short and J 6 bases short, with 11 bases between. DNA for the CDR3: TGCAGTGCTAGAGATACGGCCTTGGATGGCTACACCTTC. Translating it yields CSARDTALDGYTF.

The chain couples TRBV14 to TRBJ2-7, with a weak D call TRBD2 (6 bases). With 0 bases removed from V and 0 bases from J, the gap between germline ends came to 21 bases. CDR1 and CDR2 from the germline V gene are SGHDN and FVKESK. The CDR3 runs to 19 residues. CDR3 bases: TGTGCCAGCAGCCAAGATGGGGGGAACCAATGGGCCCGCTCCTACGAGCAGTACTTC. Its translation is CASSQDGGNQWARSYEQYF.

The chain recombines TRBV6-1 with TRBJ2-5, with D tentatively TRBD2 (5 bases). This CDR3 comprises 16 residues. The germline gives CDR1 MNHNS, CDR2 SASEGT. V was trimmed by 1 base and J by 9 bases, leaving 21 bases between them. The CDR3 spells CASSEGEHWMLVSQYF. The CDR3 DNA sequence: TGTGCCAGCAGTGAAGGGGAGCATTGGATGTTAGTCTCCCAGTACTTC.

V usage is TRBV7-2 and J usage is TRBJ2-7, with 8 nucleotides matching TRBD2. In germline, CDR1 is SGHTA, CDR2 FQGNSA. V was pared by 5 bases and J by 2 bases, with 11 bases of the junction left unmatched. There are 16 residues in the CDR3. The CDR3 nucleotides are TGTGCCAGCAGCCTTCCCGGGGGGGGTCCCACCTACGAGCAGTACTTC. It encodes CASSLPGGGPTYEQYF.

This clonotype was seen more than once but under ten times. The chain couples TRBV7-9 to TRBJ1-1, with TRBD1 identical over 8 bases. The CDR3 contains 15 residues. V was clipped by 5 bases and J by 4 bases; unmatched bases: 9. From germline, CDR1 is SEHNR and CDR2 FQNEAQ (reference sequence). CDR3 amino acids: CASSPRQGPGTEAFF. The CDR3 DNA is TGTGCCAGCAGCCCTCGACAGGGGCCGGGCACTGAAGCTTTCTTT.

The chain links TRBV7-4 to TRBJ2-5; 8 bases are shared with TRBD2. Germline V gene sequence: CDR1 SGHVT, CDR2 SQSDAQ. The V and J ends lost 7 bases and 3 bases, in that order; junction bases with no gene match: 7. CDR3 length equals 14 residues. The CDR3 DNA follows: TGTGCCAGCATCAACGGGGGGGAGAAAGAGACCCAGTACTTC. It codes for CASINGGEKETQYF.

The chain employs TRBV12-3 or TRBV12-4 and TRBJ2-7, with D possibly TRBD2 on 6 matching bases. The ends were cut back, 5 bases at V and 3 bases at J, with 8 bases in the middle. There are 12 residues in the CDR3. The CDR3 is CASSGTHYEQYF. The CDR3, as DNA: TGTGCCAGCAGTGGGACTCACTACGAGCAGTACTTC.

Written as DNA, the CDR3 is TGTGCCAGCAGCTTAGCCTCCATAGGGGATGAGCAGTTCTTC. Encoded protein: CASSLASIGDEQFF. This chain connects TRBV7-8 to TRBJ2-1, with D possibly TRBD1 on 5 matching bases. V gave up 0 bases and J gave up 8 bases, with 11 bases separating them. CDR1 and CDR2 (germline): SGHVS, FQNEAQ. CDR3 length equals 14 residues. The whole variable domain, filled in from reference TRBV7-8 and TRBJ2-1, reads GAGVSQSPRYKVAKRGQDVALRCDPISGHVSLFWYQQALGQGPEFLTYFQNEAQLDKSGLPSDRFFAERPEGSVSTLKIQRTQQEDSAVYLCASSLASIGDEQFFGPGTRLTVL.

This clonotype was counted a few times. CDR3 protein: CASSHWNTEAFF. The CDR3, as DNA: TGTGCCAGCAGCCATTGGAACACTGAAGCTTTCTTT. The J gene is TRBJ1-1, the V gene TRBV7-9; the D is unclear. Germline V lookup: CDR1 SEHNR, CDR2 FQNEAQ (reference sequence). The CDR3 consists of 12 residues. V was trimmed by 5 bases and J by 1 base, leaving 5 bases between them.

The V gene is TRBV10-3, the J gene TRBJ1-1; no reliable D call. Germline lookup yields CDR1 ENHRY and CDR2 SYGVKD. CDR3 length equals 14 residues. V lost 9 bases to trimming and J lost 1 base, with 15 bases between them. In DNA form, the CDR3 reads TGTGCCATTCTTCGTGAGGTGGAGAACACTGAAGCTTTCTTT. Encoded protein: CAILREVENTEAFF.

The genes are TRBV14 and TRBJ2-5; no definite D call. V lost 2 bases, J lost 4 bases, and 11 bases lay in between. Germline V CDR1 and CDR2: SGHDN, FVKESK. This CDR3 is built from 14 residues. The CDR3 loop is CASSQRTARETQYF. CDR3 nucleotides: TGTGCCAGCAGCCAAAGAACAGCCCGAGAGACCCAGTACTTC.

The genes are TRBV29-1 and TRBJ2-7, with D possibly called TRBD1 or TRBD2 (6 bases each). The V end was cut by 6 bases, the J end by 0 bases, with 12 bases between. Germline CDR1 SQVTM, CDR2 ANQGSEA. The length of the CDR3 is 13 residues. In nucleotides, the CDR3 is TGCAGCGTCCGAGGAGGGGGCTCCTACGAGCAGTACTTC. This codes for CSVRGGGSYEQYF.

This clonotype was detected once. The CDR3 here is CASSLGTGITYNEQFF. The CDR3, as DNA: TGTGCCAGCAGCTTGGGTACAGGGATAACCTACAATGAGCAGTTCTTC. The J gene is TRBJ2-1, the V gene TRBV5-6; D is possibly TRBD1 (6 bases). Germline-derived CDR1 and CDR2 are SGHDT and YYEEEE. The germline V and J ends were trimmed by 0 bases and 2 bases, with 12 bases remaining between them. The CDR3 sequence is 16 residues long.

This clonotype was detected a few times. The gene calls are TRBV9 and TRBJ1-2; the D is unclear. Looked up from germline, CDR1 is SGDLS and CDR2 is YYNGEE. The CDR3 has 14 residues. Trimming left V 4 bases short and J 4 bases short, with 14 bases between. The CDR3, as DNA: TGTGCCAGCAGCTCACCCGGTGCCGTCTATGGCTACACCTTC. Translation gives CASSSPGAVYGYTF.

This clonotype has at least ten counts. V usage is TRBV6-1 and J usage is TRBJ2-1, with D uncertain. The germline V gene has CDR1 MNHNS and CDR2 SASEGT. This CDR3 contains 12 residues. Trimming cost V 8 bases and J 4 bases, with 9 bases left between them. CDR3 in amino acids: CASGGLYNEQFF. The DNA of the CDR3 is TGTGCCAGCGGTGGGCTTTACAATGAGCAGTTCTTC.

This clonotype is termed medium-sized. The rearrangement joins TRBV7-8 to TRBJ2-2, with unresolved D. Trimming stripped 1 base from V and 3 bases from J, with 21 bases between. CDR1 and CDR2 (germline): SGHVS, FQNEAQ. The CDR3 covers 19 residues. In DNA, the CDR3 is TGTGCCAGCAGCTTAGAAATGGCCACGGCTGTAACGTACACCGGGGAGCTGTTTTTT. It specifies CASSLEMATAVTYTGELFF.

In its sample, this clonotype was seen a few times. The rearrangement uses TRBV7-9 and TRBJ1-4; unclear D gene. Trimming cost V 3 bases and J 8 bases, with 13 bases left between them. Germline V lookup: CDR1 SEHNR, CDR2 FQNEAQ (reference sequence). This CDR3 spans 14 amino acids. The CDR3 here is CASSLPMGGEKLFF. CDR3 DNA sequence: TGTGCCAGCAGCTTGCCTATGGGTGGGGAAAAACTGTTTTTT.

The CDR3 is CASSTLKLTESLRYNEQFF. CDR3 nucleotide sequence: TGTGCCAGTAGTACCCTGAAGCTGACAGAGAGCTTACGCTACAATGAGCAGTTCTTC. The V call is TRBV19, the J call TRBJ2-1, with a weak D call TRBD1 (5 bases). V gave up 4 bases and J gave up 3 bases, with 25 bases separating them. The CDR3 is made up of 19 amino acids. Germline CDR1 reads LNHDA; CDR2 reads SQIVND (reference sequence).

J is TRBJ2-7 and V is TRBV25-1; either TRBD1 or TRBD2 may supply D (5 bases each). CDR1 and CDR2 (germline): MGHDK, SYGVNS. Trimming removed 1 base from V and 2 bases from J, with 9 bases in between. This CDR3 is built from 14 residues. The CDR3 sequence: CASSELGTTYEQYF. CDR3 DNA: TGTGCCAGCAGTGAATTGGGGACGACCTACGAGCAGTACTTC.

This clonotype has only a few counts. This rearrangement joins TRBV7-9 to TRBJ2-2; tentative D call: TRBD1 (6 bases). The germline V and J ends were trimmed by 5 bases and 2 bases, with 12 bases remaining between them. The CDR3 loop spans 15 amino acids. The germline gives CDR1 SEHNR, CDR2 FQNEAQ (reference sequence). CDR3 DNA: TGTGCCAGCAGCGCACCCGGGACAAACACCGGGGAGCTGTTTTTT. Translation: CASSAPGTNTGELFF.

The chain uses TRBV7-3 and TRBJ2-3, with 9 bases fitting TRBD2. V lost 3 bases to trimming and J lost 6 bases; unmatched junction nucleotides: 19. The CDR3 extends over 19 amino acids. Germline V lookup: CDR1 SGHTA, CDR2 FQGTGA. The CDR3 DNA follows: TGTGCCAGCAGCTTCCCCGAAGGAGGGACTAGCCGAAGAGGGGATACGCAGTATTTT. Encoded protein: CASSFPEGGTSRRGDTQYF.

This clonotype was observed once. This may stem from a read error, because a much larger clone lies one nucleotide away. V usage is TRBV7-2 and J usage is TRBJ1-1; weak D call: TRBD1 (5 bases). V dropped 10 bases and J dropped 5 bases, with 23 bases sitting between them. The CDR3 runs 15 residues. Germline V gene data show CDR1 as SGHTA and CDR2 as FQGNSA. CDR3 in amino acids: CANRPHDGRTTEAFF. CDR3 sequence (DNA): TGTGCCAACAGGCCCCATGACGGAAGAACGACTGAAGCTTTCTTT.